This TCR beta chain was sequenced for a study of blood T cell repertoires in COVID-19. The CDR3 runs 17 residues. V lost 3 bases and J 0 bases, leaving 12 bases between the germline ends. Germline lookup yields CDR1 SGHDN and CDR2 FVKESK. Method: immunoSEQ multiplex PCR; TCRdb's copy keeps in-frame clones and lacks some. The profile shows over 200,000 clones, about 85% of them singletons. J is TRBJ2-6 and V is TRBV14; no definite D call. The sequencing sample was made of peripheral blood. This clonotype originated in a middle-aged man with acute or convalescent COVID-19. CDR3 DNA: TGTGCCAGCAGCCACCGCAGGAAGGTCTCTGGGGCCAACGTCCTGACTTTC. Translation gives CASSHRRKVSGANVLTF. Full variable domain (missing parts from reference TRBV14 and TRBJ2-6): EAGVTQFPSHSVIEKGQTVTLRCDPISGHDNLYWYRRVMGKEIKFLLHFVKESKQDESGMPNNRFLAERTGGTYSTLKVQPAELEDSGVYFCASSHRRKVSGANVLTFGAGSRLTVL.